Given below is one TCR beta chain in context. Libraries were prepared by immunoSEQ multiplex PCR; TCRdb keeps only in-frame clonotypes and omits some of them. This sample carries roughly 120,000 clones, approximately 78% of them seen once, and the ten largest clones take about 3%. This sample is part of a study of radiation and T cells in renal cell carcinoma. This CDR3 region has 14 residues. V lost 0 bases and J lost 5, with 9 bases in between. Germline-derived CDR1 and CDR2 are SGHRS and YFSETQ. Time point specified: baseline pretreatment blood. The treatment here: 15 Gy SBRT to primary tumor, nephrectomy 4 weeks later.

The chain carries TRBV5-1 and TRBJ2-1; D call uncertain. The sequence was obtained from a woman aged 55-75 years with renal cell carcinoma. The sample in question was blood, obtained from a patient whose treatment included radiotherapy and nephrectomy. CDR3 in amino acids: CASSLDGRNNEQFF. CDR3 nucleotide sequence: TGCGCCAGCAGCTTGGACGGCAGAAACAATGAGCAGTTCTTC.